This passage covers 18 T cell receptor beta chains from one sample sequenced in a study of PD-1 blockade in classical Hodgkin lymphoma. Repertoires were generated with immunoSEQ multiplex PCR, while TCRdb's copy carries only in-frame clones and drops some. In the table there are 20,000 to 25,000 clones, roughly 76% of which are singletons. Time point: cycle 4 day 1 (C4D1), after 5 to 7 weeks of nivolumab. All trial patients relapsed after autologous stem cell transplantation. Magnetic depletion of unwanted cells isolated CD4+ T cells from thawed PBMCs. The input for sequencing was CD4+ T cells from blood, taken before the fourth cycle of nivolumab. The receptor set was obtained from a human donor with classical Hodgkin lymphoma.

The rearrangement links TRBV5-4 to TRBJ1-2; maybe TRBD1 (5 bases). V was trimmed by 3 bases and J by 4 bases, leaving 19 bases between them. The CDR3 consists of 16 residues. Looked up from germline, CDR1 is SGHNT and CDR2 is YYREEE (reference sequence). The CDR3 spells CASSSGPTSWGYGYTF. The CDR3 nucleotides read TGTGCCAGCAGCTCAGGGCCCACATCATGGGGCTATGGCTACACCTTC.

The chain is built from TRBV2 and TRBJ1-3; D perhaps matches TRBD1 (6 bases). This CDR3 is built from 15 residues. Trimming cost V 6 bases and J 1 base, with 13 bases left between them. Per germline, CDR1 SNHLY and CDR2 FYNNEI. The CDR3 sequence: CASRTDRSSGNTIYF. The CDR3 region has the DNA TGTGCCAGCAGGACGGACAGATCATCTGGAAACACCATATATTTT.

This CDR3 reads CSVNSGLGYTF. CDR3 DNA: TGCAGCGTCAACTCCGGGTTGGGCTACACCTTC. The chain carries TRBV29-1 and TRBJ1-2; no clear D gene. Deletions cut 6 bases from V and 8 bases from J, with 13 bases between. The CDR3 consists of 11 residues. Germline V gives CDR1 SQVTM, CDR2 ANQGSEA.

Within the sample, this clone is medium-sized. The CDR3 is CASSLEGYGYTF. CDR3 nucleotide sequence: TGCGCCAGCAGCTTGGAAGGTTATGGCTACACCTTC. The genes are TRBV5-1 and TRBJ1-2; D unresolved. This CDR3 contains 12 residues. In germline, CDR1 is SGHRS, CDR2 YFSETQ. The V gene lost 0 bases and the J gene lost 5 bases, with 5 bases spanning the gap.

The genes are TRBV9 and TRBJ2-3; D is perhaps TRBD1 (6 bases). This CDR3 region has 16 residues. Germline CDR1 and CDR2: SGDLS and YYNGEE. The V end was cut by 1 base, the J end by 0 bases, with 12 bases between. The CDR3 sequence: CASSVRQGTSTDTQYF. The CDR3 DNA sequence: TGTGCCAGCAGCGTAAGGCAGGGGACAAGCACAGATACGCAGTATTTT.

The chain recombines TRBV6-5 with TRBJ2-1; 11 bases map to TRBD2. Trimming cost V 5 bases and J 6 bases; bases outside gene matches: 6. Germline V gives CDR1 MNHEY, CDR2 SVGAGI. This CDR3 is built from 15 residues. CDR3 residues: CASSKPSGGSNEQFF. In DNA, the CDR3 is TGTGCCAGCAGTAAACCTAGCGGGGGGAGCAATGAGCAGTTCTTC.

The chain recombines TRBV29-1 with TRBJ2-3; perhaps D is TRBD1 or TRBD2 (5 bases each). Looked up from germline, CDR1 is SQVTM and CDR2 is ANQGSEA. The ends were cut back, 3 bases at V and 1 base at J, with 8 bases in the middle. This CDR3 is 13 amino acids long. As DNA, the CDR3 is TGCAGCGTTGATGGGGGAGGCACAGATACGCAGTATTTT. Translating gives CSVDGGGTDTQYF.

The J gene is TRBJ1-1, the V gene TRBV5-6; D remains ambiguous. The V end lost 2 bases, the J end lost 1 base, and 9 bases lay between the germline ends. CDR3 length equals 14 residues. Germline lookup yields CDR1 SGHDT and CDR2 YYEEEE. The CDR3: CASSFVHPNTEAFF. CDR3 nucleotide sequence: TGTGCCAGCAGCTTCGTCCACCCGAACACTGAAGCTTTCTTT.

The chain employs TRBV19 and TRBJ2-1, with 11 nucleotides matching TRBD2. J lost 9 bases, V lost 4 bases, and 11 bases had no gene match. Germline V gives CDR1 LNHDA, CDR2 SQIVND (reference sequence). This CDR3 comprises 16 residues. CDR3 sequence (DNA): TGTGCCAGTAGTAAACTACTAGCGGGGGTTTTCTCTGAGCAGTTCTTC. The encoded protein is CASSKLLAGVFSEQFF. Full variable domain (remainder filled in from reference TRBV19 and TRBJ2-1): DGGITQSPKYLFRKEGQNVTLSCEQNLNHDAMYWYRQDPGQGLRLIYYSQIVNDFQKGDIAEGYSVSREKKESFPLTVTSAQKNPTAFYLCASSKLLAGVFSEQFFGPGTRLTVL.

The chain couples TRBV4-3 to TRBJ1-1, with a possible D match to TRBD1 (5 bases). Germline V lookup: CDR1 LGHNA, CDR2 YSLEER. The CDR3 runs to 14 residues. V was clipped by 1 base and J by 6 bases, with 12 bases between them. CDR3 bases: TGCGCCAGCAGCCAAGTGGGGGGTCGGGCTGAAGCTTTCTTT. It encodes CASSQVGGRAEAFF.

The V gene is TRBV19, the J gene TRBJ1-2; a possible D gene is TRBD1 (6 bases). The V gene lost 5 bases and the J gene lost 0 bases, with 13 bases spanning the gap. The CDR3 consists of 15 residues. The germline CDR1 and CDR2 sequences are LNHDA and SQIVND (reference sequence). As DNA, the CDR3 is TGTGCCAGTAGTGACCCCGGACAGTCTAACTATGGCTACACCTTC. Protein sequence: CASSDPGQSNYGYTF.

The chain recombines TRBV18 with TRBJ2-7; D is perhaps TRBD1 (6 bases). CDR1 KGHSH and CDR2 LQKENI come from the germline V gene. The CDR3 spans 13 residues. Trimming removed 6 bases from V and 2 bases from J, with 11 bases in between. The CDR3, as DNA: TGTGCCAGCTCCCCGACAGGCGCCTACGAGCAGTACTTC. Translation gives CASSPTGAYEQYF.

V is TRBV2 and J is TRBJ1-1; D possibly corresponds to TRBD1 (6 bases). The CDR3 contains 14 residues. Germline values: CDR1 SNHLY, CDR2 FYNNEI. V lost 10 bases and J 2 bases, leaving 17 bases between the germline ends. CDR3 sequence (DNA): TGTGCCACCAGAAGAGACAGGAAAAACACTGAAGCTTTCTTT. This translates into CATRRDRKNTEAFF.

The rearrangement links TRBV11-2 to TRBJ1-2; D gene uncertain. This CDR3 has 14 residues. The germline V gene has CDR1 SGHAT and CDR2 FQNNGV. Trimming stripped 1 base from V and 8 bases from J, with 14 bases between. The CDR3 loop reads CASSLARASGGYTF. In DNA form, the CDR3 reads TGTGCCAGCAGCTTAGCTCGGGCCTCGGGAGGCTACACCTTC. Full variable domain (missing parts from reference TRBV11-2 and TRBJ1-2): EAGVAQSPRYKIIEKRQSVAFWCNPISGHATLYWYQQILGQGPKLLIQFQNNGVVDDSQLPKDRFSAERLKGVDSTLKIQPAKLEDSAVYLCASSLARASGGYTFGSGTRLTVV.

The chain carries TRBV28 and TRBJ1-1; 12 positions agree with TRBD1. From germline, CDR1 is MDHEN and CDR2 SYDVKM. The CDR3 has 15 residues. The junction had 10 bases not matched to a gene; V was cut back by 3 bases and J by 11 bases. The CDR3 DNA is TGTGCCAGCAGTTTCTCGGGACAGGGGGCGCCGGGGGCTTTCTTT. It yields the protein CASSFSGQGAPGAFF.

This chain links TRBV11-2 with TRBJ2-1; 13 bases agree with TRBD2. V was pared by 5 bases and J by 7 bases, with 5 bases of the junction left unmatched. The CDR3 runs to 15 residues. The germline V gene has CDR1 SGHAT and CDR2 FQNNGV. The CDR3 DNA follows: TGTGCCAGCAGCCCACTAGCGGGGGGGTTTAATGAGCAGTTCTTC. Translated: CASSPLAGGFNEQFF.

This clone was detected only a few times. CDR3 DNA sequence: TGTGCCAGCAGCCTCGGACAGGGCCATAATTCACCCCTCCACTTT. Translating it yields CASSLGQGHNSPLHF. The chain carries TRBV7-9 and TRBJ1-6, with 8 bases aligning to TRBD1. CDR3 size: 15 residues. In germline, CDR1 is SEHNR, CDR2 FQNEAQ (reference sequence). Trimming cost V 5 bases and J 5 bases; bases outside gene matches: 5.

This chain links TRBV30 with TRBJ2-2; 8 nucleotides agree with TRBD1. Germline CDR1 is GTSNPN and CDR2 is SVGIG (reference sequence). Trimming cost V 4 bases and J 6 bases; bases outside gene matches: 7. CDR3 length: 14 amino acids. The DNA of the CDR3 is TGTGCCTGGACAGGGGGCGTTTTGGCCGGGGAGCTGTTTTTT. This gives the protein CAWTGGVLAGELFF.